The entry below gives a single TCR beta chain sequence along with its context. The source of the sample is a study of T-cell memory formation after mild COVID-19. Germline assignment: CDR1 DFQATT and CDR2 SNEGSKA (reference sequence). The J segment lost 7 bases and the V segment lost 6 bases, leaving 8 bases of the junction unmatched. The CDR3 has 14 amino acids. TCRdb reprocessed the 5' RACE reads with MiXCR, giving one entry per CDR3 protein. The repertoire has approximately 270,000 distinct CDR3 sequences, 15% to 20% of them found once; the top ten carry roughly 23%. V and J are TRBV20-1 and TRBJ2-4; 11 nucleotides align to TRBD1. The TCR originated in a man between 18 and 35 years old who had mild COVID-19 (a few samples of this study predate the infection). Cell type and time point are not known. The sequenced sample was PBMCs or a T cell subset sorted from them (not recorded which). The CDR3 nucleotides read TGCAGTGCCCTAGCCGGGACAGGGGGGAACATTCAGTACTTC. Protein product: CSALAGTGGNIQYF.